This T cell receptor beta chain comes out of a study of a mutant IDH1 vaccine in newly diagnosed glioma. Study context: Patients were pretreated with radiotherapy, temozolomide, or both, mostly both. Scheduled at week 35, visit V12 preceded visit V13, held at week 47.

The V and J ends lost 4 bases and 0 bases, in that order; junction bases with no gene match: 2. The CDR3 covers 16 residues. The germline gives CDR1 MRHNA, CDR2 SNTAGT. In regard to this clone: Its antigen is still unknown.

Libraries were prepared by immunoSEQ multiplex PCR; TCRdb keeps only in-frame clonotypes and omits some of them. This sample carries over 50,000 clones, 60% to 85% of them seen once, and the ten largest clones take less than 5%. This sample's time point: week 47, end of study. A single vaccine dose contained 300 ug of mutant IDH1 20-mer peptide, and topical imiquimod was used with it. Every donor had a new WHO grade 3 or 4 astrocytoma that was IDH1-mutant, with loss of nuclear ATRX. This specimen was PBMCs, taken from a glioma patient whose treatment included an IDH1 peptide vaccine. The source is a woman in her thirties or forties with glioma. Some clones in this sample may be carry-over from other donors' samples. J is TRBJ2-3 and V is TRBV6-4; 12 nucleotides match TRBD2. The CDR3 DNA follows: TGTGCCAGCAGTGGCCTAGCGGGGGGGAGCACAGATACGCAGTATTTT. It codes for CASSGLAGGSTDTQYF.